The entry below gives a single TCR beta chain sequence along with its context. Its antigen remains unknown. V lost 2 bases to trimming and J lost 10 bases; unmatched junction nucleotides: 14. CDR1 is LNHDA and CDR2 is SQIVND in the germline V gene (reference sequence). The CDR3 extends over 16 amino acids. The data derive from a study of T cell repertoires in cytomegalovirus infection. Background on the study: Public TCR beta signatures provided an indication of both CMV infection and a matching HLA type.

TCRdb reanalysed the reads using MiXCR and keeps one entry per CDR3 protein. This table has around 430,000 distinct CDR3 sequences, under 55% appearing once. The gene calls are TRBV19 and TRBJ2-1; 7 bases match TRBD2. The sequenced sample was cultured PBMCs, obtained from culture after CMV antigen stimulation. The TCR originated in a human donor in good health (CMV status not recorded). Some clones in this sample may be carry-over from other donors' samples. The CDR3 DNA sequence: TGTGCCAGTAGTATAAAGCTAGCGGAGCCGCCGGTCGAGCAGTTCTTC. Its translation: CASSIKLAEPPVEQFF.